This TCR beta chain is drawn from a study of beta chain features in type 1 diabetes. Findings of the study overall: TCRB CDR3s from Type 1 diabetes patients were moderately but significantly shorter in all four CD4+ subsets.

Reverse transcribing all isolated RNA meant expressed TCRB transcripts were sequenced. Sequenced by immunoSEQ multiplex PCR; TCRdb stores in-frame clones only, minus some. The table has 95,000 to 110,000 clones, over 25% seen once. This clone was counted between two and nine times. Its antigen is unidentified. CD4+ naive, central memory, regulatory and stem cell-like memory cells were sorted via CD45RO/CCR7/CD25/CD127/CD95/CD27. V dropped 5 bases and J dropped 8; count of bases not matched to a gene: 17. The CDR3 length is 17 residues. The V gene's germline CDR1 is SEHNR and CDR2 FQNEAQ (reference sequence).

This TCR was sampled from a woman between 18 and 29 years old with type 1 diabetes. V gene TRBV7-9 combines with J gene TRBJ1-2; TRBD1 agrees at 10 bases. Sequenced input: central memory CD4+ T cells from blood. CDR3 protein: CASSLKRPGQGSQGYTF. The DNA of the CDR3 is TGTGCCAGCAGCCTAAAACGTCCGGGACAGGGGAGTCAGGGCTACACCTTC.